A selection of T cell receptor beta chains follows, all from one sample in a study of T cell repertoires in cytomegalovirus infection. TCRdb reprocessed the reads via MiXCR and lists one record per CDR3 protein. The table has roughly 630,000 distinct CDR3 sequences, 20% to 25% seen once. The material sequenced was CD8+ T cells from PBMCs. These receptors were taken from a human donor in good health (CMV status not recorded). Some clones in this sample may be carry-over from other donors' samples. The CDR3 runs from the conserved cysteine through the conserved F or W.

J: TRBJ2-7
V: TRBV29-1
CDR3: CSVAPGDSSYEQYF

J: TRBJ2-3
V: TRBV6-2/TRBV6-3
CDR3: CASRKTLAGATDTQYF

J: TRBJ2-1
V: TRBV9
CDR3: CASSVEAGLGAYNEQFF

J: TRBJ1-5
V: TRBV12-3/TRBV12-4
CDR3: CASRNILEPQHF

J: TRBJ1-1
V: TRBV7-9
CDR3: CASSLQTGNSGDTEAFF

J: TRBJ1-1
V: TRBV4-1
CDR3: CASSQVYREHTEAFF

J: TRBJ1-5
V: TRBV28
CDR3: CASSPSGGYSNQPQHF

J: TRBJ1-5
V: TRBV7-8
CDR3: CASSLDSNRGNQPQHF

J: TRBJ2-7
V: TRBV20-1
CDR3: CSARGLASPSYEQYF

J: TRBJ2-1
V: TRBV7-2
CDR3: CASSLYEGSGGPLSYNEQFF

J: TRBJ2-1
V: TRBV20-1
CDR3: CSARDLAGLAGGSRNEQFF

J: TRBJ1-4
V: TRBV20-1
CDR3: CSARQGGGFNEKLFF

J: TRBJ2-3
V: TRBV2
CDR3: CASTGTSGGFTDTQYF

J: TRBJ1-1
V: TRBV27
CDR3: CACSLIMNTEAFF

J: TRBJ2-1
V: TRBV19
CDR3: CASSIRVNEQFF

J: TRBJ2-7
V: TRBV29-1
CDR3: CSVGGWDSRTYEQYF

J: TRBJ2-1
V: TRBV28
CDR3: CASSLSRDRGPQFF

J: TRBJ1-2
V: TRBV25-1
CDR3: CASSEYLDRGYGYTF

J: TRBJ2-5
V: TRBV7-2
CDR3: CASSLVGGREEETQYF

J: TRBJ2-2
V: TRBV14
CDR3: CASSQGIGATGELFF

J: TRBJ2-3
V: TRBV20-1
CDR3: CSARSSGQYF

J: TRBJ1-2
V: TRBV28
CDR3: CASSFDRRQDYGYTF